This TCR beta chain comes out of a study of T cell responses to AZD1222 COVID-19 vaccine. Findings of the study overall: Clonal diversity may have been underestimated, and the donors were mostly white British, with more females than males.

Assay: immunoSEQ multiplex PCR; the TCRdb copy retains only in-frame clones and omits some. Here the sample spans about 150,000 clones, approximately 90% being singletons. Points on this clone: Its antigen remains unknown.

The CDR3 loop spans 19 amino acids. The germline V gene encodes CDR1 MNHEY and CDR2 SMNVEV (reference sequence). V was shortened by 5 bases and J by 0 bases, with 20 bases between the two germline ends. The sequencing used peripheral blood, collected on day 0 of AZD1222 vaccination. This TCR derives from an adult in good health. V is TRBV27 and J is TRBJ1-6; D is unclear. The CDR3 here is CASSPTGPRKSSYNSPLHF. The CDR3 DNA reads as TGTGCCAGCAGTCCAACCGGACCGCGGAAGAGCTCCTATAATTCACCCCTCCACTTT.